This TCR beta chain was sequenced during a study of blood T cell repertoires in COVID-19 (dated by TCRdb to the early 2020s). Context from the whole study: The collaborator samples originated in the United States, Italy and Spain and spanned the acute and convalescent phases of COVID-19. Samples came from the ongoing ImmuneRACE study (first 160 participants) plus 1,254 subjects from 6 global collaborators. Where HLA class I and class II types were available, the types were taken from metadata supplied by the sample provider, not from assay-based typing. The material from the prospective study consisted of cDNA or gDNA derived from T cells, B-cell-depleted T cells, or PBMCs. Subjects who had been exposed to COVID-19, were actively infected with it, or had recovered from it provided the deeply sampled blood TCRbeta repertoires that made up the dataset. The sample metadata nearly always contained a de-identified subject ID, COVID-19 status, age in years and sex. A freely available public database, intended as a resource for researchers studying the immune response to SARS-CoV-2, is where the repertoires were released. Beyond this particular receptor, the publication reports: The amount of clinical and demographic metadata varied by source and participant and was provided uncurated.

Collaborating institutions collected whole blood in K2EDTA tubes following their own protocols. For TCRbeta analysis, collaborators shipped samples as frozen whole blood, isolated PBMCs, or DNA extracted from either of those sample types. For this clone: The target of this receptor is not known. Per-nucleotide qualities are absent, and no much larger clonotype sits a single base away.

The CDR3 contains 17 residues, cysteine and phenylalanine counted. Of the read, only the CDR3 DNA is kept; its 51 bases are in frame from base 1. CDR1 and CDR2, per the germline V gene (reference sequence), are LNHNV and YYDKDF. The V end gives up 0 bases and the J end 5 bases, leaving 8 bases in the junction not matched to a gene. TCRbeta CDR3 regions were amplified from genomic DNA by means of the immunoSEQ Assay, a bias-controlled multiplex PCR. As for how the authors treated the data: Nucleated cell counts per sample were estimated from amplification of reference gene primers within the assay. To quantify the absolute abundance of each unique TCRbeta CDR3 rearrangement, sequence reads were collapsed and filtered. For each sample, productive Simpson clonality was calculated by taking the square root of Simpson's diversity index across productive rearrangements. TCRdb retrieved this table from immuneACCESS and kept in-frame rearrangements only. Not all clones are present; in checked studies, unresolved V genes account for under half, and no reason is known for the remainder. From that table come the V and J calls and clone size; the DNA was used to work out D and trimming. The sample table lists under 150,000 clones, around 90% of them with a count of one. The ten largest account for roughly 3.7% of the sample.

This TCR was sampled from a man over 45 with active COVID-19. The source material was peripheral blood. The chain was built from TRBV15 and TRBJ2-2; 8 junctional bases match TRBD2. Read as DNA, the sequence is TGTGCCACCAGCAGAGATTCGGGGGTAGCGGGGACCGGGGAGCTGTTTTTT. The resulting protein is CATSRDSGVAGTGELFF. The full variable domain, completed from the reference TRBV15 and TRBJ2-2 proteins outside the CDR3, reads DAMVIQNPRYQVTQFGKPVTLSCSQTLNHNVMYWYQQKSSQAPKLLFHYYDKDFNNEADTPDNFQSRRPNTSFCFLDIRSPGLGDTAMYLCATSRDSGVAGTGELFFGEGSRLTVL.